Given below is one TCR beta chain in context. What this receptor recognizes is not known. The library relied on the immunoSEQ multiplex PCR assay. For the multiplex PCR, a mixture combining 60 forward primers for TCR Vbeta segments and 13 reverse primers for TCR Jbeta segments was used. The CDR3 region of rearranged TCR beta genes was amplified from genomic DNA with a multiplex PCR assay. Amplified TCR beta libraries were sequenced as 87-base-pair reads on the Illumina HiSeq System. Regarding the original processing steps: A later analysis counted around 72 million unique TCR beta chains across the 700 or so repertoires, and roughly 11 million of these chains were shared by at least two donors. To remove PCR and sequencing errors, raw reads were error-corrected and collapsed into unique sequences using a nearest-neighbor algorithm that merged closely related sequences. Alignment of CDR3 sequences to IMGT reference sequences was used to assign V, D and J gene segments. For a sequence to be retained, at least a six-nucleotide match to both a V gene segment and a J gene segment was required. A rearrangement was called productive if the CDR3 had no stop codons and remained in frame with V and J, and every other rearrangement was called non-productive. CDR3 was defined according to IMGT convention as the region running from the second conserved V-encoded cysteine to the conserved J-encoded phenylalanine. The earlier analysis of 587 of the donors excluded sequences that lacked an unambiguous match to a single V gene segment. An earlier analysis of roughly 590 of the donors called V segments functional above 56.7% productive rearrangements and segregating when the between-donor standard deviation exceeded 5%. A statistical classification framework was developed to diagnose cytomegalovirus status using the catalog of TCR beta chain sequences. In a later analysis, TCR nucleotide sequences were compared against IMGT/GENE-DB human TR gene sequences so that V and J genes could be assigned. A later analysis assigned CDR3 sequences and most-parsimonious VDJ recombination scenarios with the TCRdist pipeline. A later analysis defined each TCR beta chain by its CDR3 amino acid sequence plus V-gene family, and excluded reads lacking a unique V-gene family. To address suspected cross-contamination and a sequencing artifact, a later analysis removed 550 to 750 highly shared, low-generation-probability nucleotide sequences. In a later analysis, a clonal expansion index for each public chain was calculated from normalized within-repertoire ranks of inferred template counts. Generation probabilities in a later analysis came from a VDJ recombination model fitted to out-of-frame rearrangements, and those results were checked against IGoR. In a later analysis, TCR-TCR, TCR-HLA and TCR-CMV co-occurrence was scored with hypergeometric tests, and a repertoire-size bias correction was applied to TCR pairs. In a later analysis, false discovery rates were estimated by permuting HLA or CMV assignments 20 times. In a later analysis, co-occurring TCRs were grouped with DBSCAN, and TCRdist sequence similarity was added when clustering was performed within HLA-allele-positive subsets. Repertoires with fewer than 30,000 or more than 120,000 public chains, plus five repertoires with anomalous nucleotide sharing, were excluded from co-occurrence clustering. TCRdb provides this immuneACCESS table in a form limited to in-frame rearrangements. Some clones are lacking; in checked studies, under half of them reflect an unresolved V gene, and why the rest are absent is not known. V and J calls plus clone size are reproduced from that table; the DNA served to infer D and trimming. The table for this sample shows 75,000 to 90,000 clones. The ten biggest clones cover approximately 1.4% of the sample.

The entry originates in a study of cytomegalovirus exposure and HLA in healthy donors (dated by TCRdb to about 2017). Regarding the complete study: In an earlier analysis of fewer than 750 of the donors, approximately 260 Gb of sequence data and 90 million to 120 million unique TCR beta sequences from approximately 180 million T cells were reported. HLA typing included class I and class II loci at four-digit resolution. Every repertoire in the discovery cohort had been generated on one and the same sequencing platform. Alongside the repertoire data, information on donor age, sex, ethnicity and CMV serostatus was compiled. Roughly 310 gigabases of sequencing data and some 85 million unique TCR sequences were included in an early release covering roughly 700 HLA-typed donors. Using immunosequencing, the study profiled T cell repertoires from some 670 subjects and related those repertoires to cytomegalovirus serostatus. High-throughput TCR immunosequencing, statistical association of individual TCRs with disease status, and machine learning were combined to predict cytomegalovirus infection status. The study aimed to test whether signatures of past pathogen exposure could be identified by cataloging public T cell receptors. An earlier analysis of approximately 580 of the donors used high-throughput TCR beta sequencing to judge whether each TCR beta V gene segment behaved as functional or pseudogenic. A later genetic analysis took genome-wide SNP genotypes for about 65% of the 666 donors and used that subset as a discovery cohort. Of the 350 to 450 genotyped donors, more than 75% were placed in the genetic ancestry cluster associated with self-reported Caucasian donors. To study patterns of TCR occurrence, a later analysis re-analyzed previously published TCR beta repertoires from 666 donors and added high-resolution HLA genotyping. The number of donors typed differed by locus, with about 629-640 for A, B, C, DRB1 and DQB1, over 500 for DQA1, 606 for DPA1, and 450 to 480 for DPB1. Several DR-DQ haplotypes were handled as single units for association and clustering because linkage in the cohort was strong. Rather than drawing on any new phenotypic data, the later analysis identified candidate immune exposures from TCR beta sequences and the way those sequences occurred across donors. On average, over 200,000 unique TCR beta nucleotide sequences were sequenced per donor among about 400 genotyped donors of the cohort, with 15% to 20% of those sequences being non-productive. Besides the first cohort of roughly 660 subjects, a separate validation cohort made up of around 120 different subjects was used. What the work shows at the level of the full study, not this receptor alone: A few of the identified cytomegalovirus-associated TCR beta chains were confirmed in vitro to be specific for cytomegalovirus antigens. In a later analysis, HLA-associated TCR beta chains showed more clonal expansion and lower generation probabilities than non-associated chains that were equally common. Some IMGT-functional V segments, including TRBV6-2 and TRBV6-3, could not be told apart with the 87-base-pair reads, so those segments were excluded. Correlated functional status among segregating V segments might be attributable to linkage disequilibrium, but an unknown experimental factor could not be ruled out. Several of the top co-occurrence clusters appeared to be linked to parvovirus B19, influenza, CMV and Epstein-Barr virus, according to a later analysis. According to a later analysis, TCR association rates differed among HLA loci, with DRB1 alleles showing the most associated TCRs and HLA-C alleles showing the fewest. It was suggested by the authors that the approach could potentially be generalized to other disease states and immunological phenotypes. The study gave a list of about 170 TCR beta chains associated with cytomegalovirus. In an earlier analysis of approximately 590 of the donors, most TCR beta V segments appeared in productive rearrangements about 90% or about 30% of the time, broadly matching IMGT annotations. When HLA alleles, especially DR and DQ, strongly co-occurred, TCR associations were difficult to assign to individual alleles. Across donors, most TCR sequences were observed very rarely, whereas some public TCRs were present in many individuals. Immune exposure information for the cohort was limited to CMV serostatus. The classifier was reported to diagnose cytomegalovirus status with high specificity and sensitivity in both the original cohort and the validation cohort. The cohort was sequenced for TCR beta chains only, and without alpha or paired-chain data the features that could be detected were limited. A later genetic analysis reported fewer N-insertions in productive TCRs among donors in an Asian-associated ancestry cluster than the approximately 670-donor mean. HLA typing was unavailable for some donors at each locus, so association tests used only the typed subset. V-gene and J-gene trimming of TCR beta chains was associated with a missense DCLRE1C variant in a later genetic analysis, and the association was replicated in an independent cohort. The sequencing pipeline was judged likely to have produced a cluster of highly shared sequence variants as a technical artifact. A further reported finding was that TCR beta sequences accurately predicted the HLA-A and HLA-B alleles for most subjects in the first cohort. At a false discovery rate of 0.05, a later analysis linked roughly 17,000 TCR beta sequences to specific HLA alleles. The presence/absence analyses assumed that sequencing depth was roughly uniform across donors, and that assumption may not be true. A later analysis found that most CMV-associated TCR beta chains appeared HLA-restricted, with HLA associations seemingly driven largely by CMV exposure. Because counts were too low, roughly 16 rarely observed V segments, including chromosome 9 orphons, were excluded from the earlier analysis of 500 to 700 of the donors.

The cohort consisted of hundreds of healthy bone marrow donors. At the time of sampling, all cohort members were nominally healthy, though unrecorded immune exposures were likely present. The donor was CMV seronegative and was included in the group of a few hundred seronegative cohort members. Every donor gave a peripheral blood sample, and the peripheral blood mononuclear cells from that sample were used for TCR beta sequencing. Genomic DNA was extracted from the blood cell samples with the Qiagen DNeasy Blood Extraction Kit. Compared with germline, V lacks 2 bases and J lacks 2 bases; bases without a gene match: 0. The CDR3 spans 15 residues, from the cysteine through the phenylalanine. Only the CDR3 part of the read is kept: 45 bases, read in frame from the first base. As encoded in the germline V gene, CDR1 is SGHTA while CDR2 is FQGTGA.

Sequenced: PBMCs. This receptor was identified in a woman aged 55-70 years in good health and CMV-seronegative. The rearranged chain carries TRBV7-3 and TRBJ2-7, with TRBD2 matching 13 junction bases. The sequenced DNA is TGTGCCAGCAGCTTAGGACTAGCGGGAGCCTACGAGCAGTACTTC. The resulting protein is CASSLGLAGAYEQYF.